Below, one T cell receptor beta chain is given with its context. Its cognate antigen has yet to be identified. Base qualities are not at hand, and no much larger clone is one base apart. TCR CDR3 regions were amplified from genomic DNA by multiplex PCR using the deep immunoSEQ assay. Extracted genomic DNA from each cell subset was distributed evenly across all wells of several immunoSEQ 96-well plates, and each plate was treated as a replicate. Each replicate PCR for sorted subsets received roughly 0.2 ug genomic DNA, equal to about 30,000 T cell genomes. Purified libraries were quantified with a Qubit 3.0 fluorometer, sized on a Bioanalyzer 2100, and re-quantified with the KAPA Library Quantification kit. Each immunoSEQ 96-well plate was sequenced on its own single-read 150-cycle Illumina NextSeq 550 flow cell. The original pipeline was this. Because the immunoSEQ output included only junctional sequences and no quality scores, the filtering could not be the same as the filtering used for full-length reads. To assign V/J genes and CDR3, sequences were annotated against IMGT germline references using PyIR, a Python wrapper for IgBLAST v1.9. Any read was removed if the V/J assignment was weak (E-value above 1e-6), the CDR3 was missing, or the read contained stop codons, out-of-frame junctions, or ambiguous translated residues. V3J clonotypes were defined as sequences sharing the same inferred V gene, J gene, and CDR3 amino acid sequence. Percentage overlap between repertoires was computed as shared unique clonotypes divided by the size of the smaller repertoire. Repertoire richness was assessed with RTK rarefaction, the Chao1 estimator, and Recon v2.1 estimates of unobserved clonotypes. For all TCRbeta clonotypes obtained by the gDNA method from several donors, generation probabilities were computed with OLGA. Held by TCRdb, this immuneACCESS table contains in-frame sequences only and omits some clones. Under half of the omission traces to an unresolved V gene where checked; the cause of the rest is unknown. V and J calls and clone size are those listed in that table; D and trimming were worked out from the DNA. This sample lists millions of clones; just under 95% were detected once. The biggest ten clones account for approximately 1.2% of the sample.

The trim is 2 bases for V and 7 bases for J, with a gap of 13 bases between the germline ends. Reading from cysteine to phenylalanine, the CDR3 counts 14 amino acids. Only the CDR3 portion is preserved as DNA: 42 bases, with reading frame beginning at the first base. According to the germline V gene, CDR1 reads SGDLS and CDR2 reads YYNGEE. The sample belongs to a study of shared clonotypes between healthy human individuals (dated by TCRdb to the early 2020s). Background for the entire study: Three men and a couple of women, aged 18 to 49 years, made up the cohort. For each donor, CD4 naive and CD4 memory were each run on three plates, CD8 naive on two plates, and CD8 memory on one plate. Blood TCR repertoires of roughly five healthy adults were deeply sequenced to estimate repertoire size and the extent of clonotype sharing between individuals. Libraries were prepared and TCR repertoires were sequenced by different laboratories using diverse techniques, in order to increase sequencing depth and limit assay-specific biases. Each donor's leukapheresis produced roughly between roughly 0.94 and 9.5 billion PBMCs.

The paper as a whole reports these results and caveats: Incomplete sequencing was indicated by rarefaction of sorted-subset datasets, despite the large sequencing depth. Pairwise subsampling led to the expectation that sequencing depth would affect the degree of clonotype sharing among donors. Sampling was restricted to blood, and TCR repertoires in tissue are likely to differ from TCR repertoires in blood. The small number of donors limited the genetic and exposure-history diversity represented. When four donors were compared, the shared fraction of clonotypes was approximately 5% for naive CD4, about 4% for naive CD8, roughly 2.5% for memory CD4, and 0.35% to 0.4% for memory CD8. Compared with non-shared clonotypes, the clonotypes found in all four sorted-subset donors had higher generation probabilities. Estimated clonotype richness was generally larger for naive than for memory subsets.

CD8 naive samples were CD45RO-negative cells positively selected for CCR7, giving a CD45RA+CCR7+ population that excluded TemRA cells. The donors were healthy, HIV-negative adults who had no recently reported acute infections or vaccinations. Every donor was a Caucasian adult living in Nashville, Tennessee, USA. Blood was obtained by leukapheresis, after which PBMCs were separated by Ficoll-Histopaque density gradient centrifugation and cryopreserved in liquid nitrogen vapor phase. Purity and quantity of every magnetically sorted T cell population were checked by analytical flow cytometry. From each sorted fraction, genomic DNA was isolated and quantified by UV absorbance on a Nanodrop 2000c.

The receptor comes from a man aged 18 to 30 in good health. Material for sequencing was naive CD8+ T cells sorted from blood. Taken with the paper, the label for cell subset or site translates to: CD45RA+CCR7+. The chain is encoded by TRBV9 joined to TRBJ2-1, with TRBD2 tentatively as D gene (6 bases match). The nucleotides read TGTGCCAGCAGCGTGGGCGGGGACGGGAATGAGCAGTTCTTC. This gives the protein CASSVGGDGNEQFF.